The clone carrying this TCR beta chain was found a few times. Its antigen is not known. Sequencing templates came from extracted RNA that was reverse transcribed into cDNA. The assay was immunoSEQ multiplex PCR, and TCRdb's table has in-frame clones only and misses some. This table has about 280,000 clones, 58% appearing once. This sample is part of a study of CD8+ T cells in alopecia areata. Treatment in this sample: oral pan-JAK inhibitor, 5-10 mg twice daily. Germline loops: CDR1 KGHSH, CDR2 LQKENI. Trimming pared 3 bases from V and 7 bases from J, leaving 19 bases between. There are 15 residues in the CDR3. Overall study findings and caveats: Scalp clonality, along with expanded CD8+ clones among the top 100, was significantly decreased by tofacitinib.

The sequence was collected from a human donor with alopecia areata. The sample here was CD4+ T cells sorted from blood, taken at week 24, from a patient treated with tofacitinib. The gene calls are TRBV18 and TRBJ2-7, with D possibly matching TRBD1 (5 bases). The chain's CDR3 is CASSPLPGPMGEQYF. The CDR3 DNA follows: TGTGCCAGCTCACCCCTTCCAGGGCCGATGGGTGAGCAGTACTTC. Full variable domain (outside the CDR3, taken from reference TRBV18 and TRBJ2-7): NAGVMQNPRHLVRRRGQEARLRCSPMKGHSHVYWYRQLPEEGLKFMVYLQKENIIDESGMPKERFSAEFPKEGPSILRIQQVVRGDSAAYFCASSPLPGPMGEQYFGPGTRLTVT.